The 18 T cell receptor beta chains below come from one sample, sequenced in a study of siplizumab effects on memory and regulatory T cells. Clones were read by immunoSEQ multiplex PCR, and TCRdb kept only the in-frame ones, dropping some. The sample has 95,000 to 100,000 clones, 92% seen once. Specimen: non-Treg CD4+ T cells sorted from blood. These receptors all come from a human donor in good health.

CDR3 in amino acids: CASGPRLQGGELFF. CDR3 in DNA: TGTGCTAGTGGCCCCCGATTGCAGGGCGGGGAGCTGTTTTTT. This chain uses TRBV12-5 with TRBJ2-2; the D gene is possibly TRBD1 (5 bases). Per germline, CDR1 LGHNT and CDR2 FRNRAP. The V end lost 6 bases, the J end lost 7 bases, and 15 bases lay between the germline ends. There are 14 residues in the CDR3.

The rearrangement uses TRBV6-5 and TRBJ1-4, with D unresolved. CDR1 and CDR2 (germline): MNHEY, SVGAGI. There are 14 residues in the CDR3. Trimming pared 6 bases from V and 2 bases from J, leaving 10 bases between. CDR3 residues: CASRKTVTNEKLFF. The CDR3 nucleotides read TGTGCCAGCAGAAAAACGGTTACTAATGAAAAACTGTTTTTT.

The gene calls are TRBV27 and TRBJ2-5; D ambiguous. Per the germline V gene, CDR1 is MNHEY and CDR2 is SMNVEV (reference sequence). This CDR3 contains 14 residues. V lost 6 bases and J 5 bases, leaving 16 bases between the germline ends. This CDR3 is CASSPEPSGETQYF. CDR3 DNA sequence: TGTGCCAGCAGCCCGGAGCCCTCCGGGGAGACCCAGTACTTC.

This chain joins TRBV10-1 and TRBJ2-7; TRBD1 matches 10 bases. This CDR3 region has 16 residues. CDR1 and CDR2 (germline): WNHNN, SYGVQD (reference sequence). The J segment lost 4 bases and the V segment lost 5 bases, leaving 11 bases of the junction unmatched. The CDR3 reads CASSKISGTGAYEQYF. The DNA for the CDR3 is TGCGCCAGCAGTAAAATATCGGGGACAGGGGCATACGAGCAGTACTTC.

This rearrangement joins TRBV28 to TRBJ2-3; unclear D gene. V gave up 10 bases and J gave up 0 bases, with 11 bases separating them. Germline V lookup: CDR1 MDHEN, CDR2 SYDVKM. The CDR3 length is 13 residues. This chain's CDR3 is CATLAASTDTQYF. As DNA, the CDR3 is TGTGCCACCCTCGCGGCCAGCACAGATACGCAGTATTTT.

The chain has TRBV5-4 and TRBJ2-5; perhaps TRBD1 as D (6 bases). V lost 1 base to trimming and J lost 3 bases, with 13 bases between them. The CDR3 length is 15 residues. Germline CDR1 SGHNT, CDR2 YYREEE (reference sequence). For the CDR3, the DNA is TGTGCCAGCAGCTTGAACCCCACAGGGAAAGAGACCCAGTACTTC. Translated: CASSLNPTGKETQYF. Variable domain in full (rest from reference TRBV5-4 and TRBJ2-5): ETGVTQSPTHLIKTRGQQVTLRCSSQSGHNTVSWYQQALGQGPQFIFQYYREEENGRGNFPPRFSGLQFPNYSSELNVNALELDDSALYLCASSLNPTGKETQYFGPGTRLLVL.

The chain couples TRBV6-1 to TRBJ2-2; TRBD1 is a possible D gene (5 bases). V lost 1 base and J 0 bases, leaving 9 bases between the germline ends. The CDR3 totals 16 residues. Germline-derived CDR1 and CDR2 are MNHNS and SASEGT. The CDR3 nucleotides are TGTGCCAGCAGTGAAGTACAGGTCGCGAACACCGGGGAGCTGTTTTTT. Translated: CASSEVQVANTGELFF.

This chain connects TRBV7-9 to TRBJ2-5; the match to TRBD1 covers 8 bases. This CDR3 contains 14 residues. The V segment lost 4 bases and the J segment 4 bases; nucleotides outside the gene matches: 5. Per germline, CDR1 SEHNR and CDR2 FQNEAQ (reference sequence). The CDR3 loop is CASSYGQGRETQYF. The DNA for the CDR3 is TGTGCCAGCAGCTACGGACAGGGTAGAGAGACCCAGTACTTC. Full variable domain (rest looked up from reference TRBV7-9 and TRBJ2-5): DTGVSQNPRHKITKRGQNVTFRCDPISEHNRLYWYRQTLGQGPEFLTYFQNEAQLEKSRLLSDRFSAERPKGSFSTLEIQRTEQGDSAMYLCASSYGQGRETQYFGPGTRLLVL.

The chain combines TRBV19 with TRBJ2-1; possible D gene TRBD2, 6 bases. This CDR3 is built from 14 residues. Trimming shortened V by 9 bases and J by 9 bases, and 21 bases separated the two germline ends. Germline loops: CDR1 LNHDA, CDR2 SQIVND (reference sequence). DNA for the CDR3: TGTGCCAGCAGGCGTGGTGGCGGGATGGGTGAGCAGTTCTTC. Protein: CASRRGGGMGEQFF.

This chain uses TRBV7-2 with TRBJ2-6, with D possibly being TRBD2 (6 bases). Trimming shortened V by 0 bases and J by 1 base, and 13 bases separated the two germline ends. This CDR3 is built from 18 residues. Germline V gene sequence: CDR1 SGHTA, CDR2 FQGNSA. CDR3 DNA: TGTGCCAGCAGCTTAGCCCCAGCCGGGGGTTCTGGGGCCAACGTCCTGACTTTC. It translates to CASSLAPAGGSGANVLTF.

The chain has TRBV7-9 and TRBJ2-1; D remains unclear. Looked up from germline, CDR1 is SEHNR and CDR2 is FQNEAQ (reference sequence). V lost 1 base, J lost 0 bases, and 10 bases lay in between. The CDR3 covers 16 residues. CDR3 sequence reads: CASSLGVGLSYNEQFF. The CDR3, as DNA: TGTGCCAGCAGCTTAGGGGTGGGTCTCTCCTACAATGAGCAGTTCTTC.

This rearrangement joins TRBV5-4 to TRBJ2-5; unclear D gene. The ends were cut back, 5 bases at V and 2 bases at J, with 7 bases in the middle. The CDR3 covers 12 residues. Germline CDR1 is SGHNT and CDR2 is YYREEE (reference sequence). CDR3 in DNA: TGTGCCAGCAGAGGTGGGCAAGAGACCCAGTACTTC. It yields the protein CASRGGQETQYF.

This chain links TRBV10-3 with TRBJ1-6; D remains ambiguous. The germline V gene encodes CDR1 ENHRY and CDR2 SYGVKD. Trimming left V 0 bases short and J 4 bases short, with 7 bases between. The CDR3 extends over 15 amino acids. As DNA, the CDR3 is TGTGCCATCAGTGAGTCGTTGGCTTATAATTCACCCCTCCACTTT. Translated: CAISESLAYNSPLHF.

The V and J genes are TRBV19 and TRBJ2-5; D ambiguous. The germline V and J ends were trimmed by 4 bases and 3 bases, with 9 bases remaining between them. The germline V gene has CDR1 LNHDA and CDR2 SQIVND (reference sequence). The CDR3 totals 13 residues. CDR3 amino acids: CASSKDGKETQYF. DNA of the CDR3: TGTGCCAGTAGTAAGGACGGTAAAGAGACCCAGTACTTC.

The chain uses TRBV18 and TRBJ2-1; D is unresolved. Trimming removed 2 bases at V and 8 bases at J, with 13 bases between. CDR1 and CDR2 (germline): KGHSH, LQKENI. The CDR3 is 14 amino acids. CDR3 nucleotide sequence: TGTGCCAGCTCACCAAATTTTAAGGCGGATGAGCAGTTCTTC. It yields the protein CASSPNFKADEQFF.

The DNA for the CDR3 is TGTGCCAGCAGCCCTAGTGGGGGATTAACCTATGAGCAGTTCTTC. Protein sequence: CASSPSGGLTYEQFF. The gene calls are TRBV7-2 and TRBJ2-1; D is possibly TRBD1 or TRBD2 (5 bases each). The CDR3 extends over 15 amino acids. With 5 bases removed from V and 8 bases from J, the gap between germline ends came to 19 bases. Looked up from germline, CDR1 is SGHTA and CDR2 is FQGNSA.

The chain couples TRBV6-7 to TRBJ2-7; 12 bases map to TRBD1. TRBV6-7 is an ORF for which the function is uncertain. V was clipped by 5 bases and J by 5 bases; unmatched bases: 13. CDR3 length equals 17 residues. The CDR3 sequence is CASSPSSPGTGGHEQYF. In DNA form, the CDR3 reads TGTGCCAGCAGTCCCTCAAGCCCCGGGACAGGGGGCCACGAGCAGTACTTC.

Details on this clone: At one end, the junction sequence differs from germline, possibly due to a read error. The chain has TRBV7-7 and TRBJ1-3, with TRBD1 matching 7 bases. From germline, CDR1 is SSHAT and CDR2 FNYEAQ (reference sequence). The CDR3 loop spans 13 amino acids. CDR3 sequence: CASTLGGINTIYF. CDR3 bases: TGTGCTAGCACCCTAGGGGGCATAAACACCATATATTTT.